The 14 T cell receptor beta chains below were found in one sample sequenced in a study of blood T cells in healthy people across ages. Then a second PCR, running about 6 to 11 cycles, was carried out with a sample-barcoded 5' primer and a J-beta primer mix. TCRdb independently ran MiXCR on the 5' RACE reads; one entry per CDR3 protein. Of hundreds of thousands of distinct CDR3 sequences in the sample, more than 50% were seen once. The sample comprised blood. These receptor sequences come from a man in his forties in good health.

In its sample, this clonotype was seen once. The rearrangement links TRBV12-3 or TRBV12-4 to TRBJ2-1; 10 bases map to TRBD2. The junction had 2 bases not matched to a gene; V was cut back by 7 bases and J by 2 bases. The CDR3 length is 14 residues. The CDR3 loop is CASTTSGAYNEQFF. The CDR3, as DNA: TGTGCCAGCACCACTAGCGGGGCCTACAATGAGCAGTTCTTC.

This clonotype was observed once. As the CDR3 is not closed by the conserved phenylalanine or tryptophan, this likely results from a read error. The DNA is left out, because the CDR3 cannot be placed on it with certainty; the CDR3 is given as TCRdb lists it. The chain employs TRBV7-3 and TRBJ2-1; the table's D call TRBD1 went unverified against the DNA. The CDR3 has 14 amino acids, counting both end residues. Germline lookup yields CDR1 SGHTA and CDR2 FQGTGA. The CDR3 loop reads CASSLGMGENEKFS.

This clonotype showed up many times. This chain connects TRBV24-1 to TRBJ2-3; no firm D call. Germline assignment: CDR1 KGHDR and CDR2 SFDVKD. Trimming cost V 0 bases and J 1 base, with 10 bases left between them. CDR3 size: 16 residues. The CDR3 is CATSDLYRDRTDTQYF. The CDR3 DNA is TGTGCCACCAGTGATTTGTACAGAGACCGCACAGATACGCAGTATTTT.

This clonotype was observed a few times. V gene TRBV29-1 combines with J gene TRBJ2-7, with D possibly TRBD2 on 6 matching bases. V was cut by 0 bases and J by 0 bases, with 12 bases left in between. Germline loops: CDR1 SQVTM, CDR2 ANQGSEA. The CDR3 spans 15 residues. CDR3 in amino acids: CSVEEPAGRSYEQYF. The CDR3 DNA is TGCAGCGTTGAAGAGCCAGCGGGTCGCTCCTACGAGCAGTACTTC.

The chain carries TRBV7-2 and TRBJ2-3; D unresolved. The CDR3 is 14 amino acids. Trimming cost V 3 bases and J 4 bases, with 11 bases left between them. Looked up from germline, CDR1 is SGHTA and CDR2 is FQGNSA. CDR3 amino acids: CASSFLPEADTQYF. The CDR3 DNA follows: TGTGCCAGCAGCTTCCTTCCTGAAGCAGATACGCAGTATTTT.

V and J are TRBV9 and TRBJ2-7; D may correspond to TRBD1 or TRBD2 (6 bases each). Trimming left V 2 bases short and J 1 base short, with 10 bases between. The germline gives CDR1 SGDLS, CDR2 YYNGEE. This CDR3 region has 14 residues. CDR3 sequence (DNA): TGTGCCAGCAGCGTTAGGGGGGTTTCCTACGAGCAGTACTTC. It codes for CASSVRGVSYEQYF.

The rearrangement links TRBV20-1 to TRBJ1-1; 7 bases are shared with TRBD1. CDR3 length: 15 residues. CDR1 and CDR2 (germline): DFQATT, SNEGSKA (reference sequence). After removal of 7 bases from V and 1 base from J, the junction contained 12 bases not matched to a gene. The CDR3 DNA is TGCAGTGTAAGCTTACCGCGACAGGGGAACACTGAAGCTTTCTTT. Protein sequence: CSVSLPRQGNTEAFF.

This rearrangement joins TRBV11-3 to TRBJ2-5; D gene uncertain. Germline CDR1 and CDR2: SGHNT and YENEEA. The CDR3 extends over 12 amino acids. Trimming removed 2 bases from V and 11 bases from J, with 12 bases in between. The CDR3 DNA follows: TGTGCCAGCAGCTTAAACGGCAATGAGCAGTACTTC. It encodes CASSLNGNEQYF. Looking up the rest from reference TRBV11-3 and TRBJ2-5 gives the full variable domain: EAGVVQSPRYKIIEKKQPVAFWCNPISGHNTLYWYLQNLGQGPELLIRYENEEAVDDSQLPKDRFSAERLKGVDSTLKIQPAELGDSAVYLCASSLNGNEQYFGPGTRLLVL.

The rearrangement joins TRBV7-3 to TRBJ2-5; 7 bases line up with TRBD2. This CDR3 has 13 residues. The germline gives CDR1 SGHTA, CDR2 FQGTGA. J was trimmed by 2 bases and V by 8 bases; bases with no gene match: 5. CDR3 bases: TGTGCCAGCTGGCTAGCGGATCAAGAGACCCAGTACTTC. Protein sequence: CASWLADQETQYF.

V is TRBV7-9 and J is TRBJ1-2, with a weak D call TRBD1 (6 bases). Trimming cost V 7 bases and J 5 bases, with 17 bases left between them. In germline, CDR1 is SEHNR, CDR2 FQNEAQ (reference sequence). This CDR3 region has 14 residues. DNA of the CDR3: TGTGCCAGCACCTCGACAGGTCCCTTTTATGGCTACACCTTC. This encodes CASTSTGPFYGYTF.

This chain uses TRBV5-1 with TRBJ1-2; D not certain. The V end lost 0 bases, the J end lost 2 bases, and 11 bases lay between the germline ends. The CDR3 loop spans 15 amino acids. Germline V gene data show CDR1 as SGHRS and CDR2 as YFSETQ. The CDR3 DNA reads TGCGCCAGCAGCTTGGAGTCCAACAGAAACTATGGCTACACCTTC. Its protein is CASSLESNRNYGYTF. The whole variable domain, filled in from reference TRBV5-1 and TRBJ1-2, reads KAGVTQTPRYLIKTRGQQVTLSCSPISGHRSVSWYQQTPGQGLQFLFEYFSETQRNKGNFPGRFSGRQFSNSRSEMNVSTLELGDSALYLCASSLESNRNYGYTFGSGTRLTVV.

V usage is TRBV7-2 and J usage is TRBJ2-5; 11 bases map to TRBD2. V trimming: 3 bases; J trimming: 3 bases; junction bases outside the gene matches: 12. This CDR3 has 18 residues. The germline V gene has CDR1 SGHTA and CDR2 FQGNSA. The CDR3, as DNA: TGTGCCAGCAGCTTTTTTCCCCCGACTAGCGGGGTGGAAGAGACCCAGTACTTC. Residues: CASSFFPPTSGVEETQYF. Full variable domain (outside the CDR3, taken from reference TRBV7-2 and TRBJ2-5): GAGVSQSPSNKVTEKGKDVELRCDPISGHTALYWYRQSLGQGLEFLIYFQGNSAPDKSGLPSDRFSAERTGGSVSTLTIQRTQQEDSAVYLCASSFFPPTSGVEETQYFGPGTRLLVL.

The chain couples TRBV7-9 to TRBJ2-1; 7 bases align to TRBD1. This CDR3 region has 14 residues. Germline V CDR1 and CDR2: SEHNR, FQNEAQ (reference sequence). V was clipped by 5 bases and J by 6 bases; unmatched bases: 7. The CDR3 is CASSLDGQANEQFF. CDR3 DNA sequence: TGTGCCAGCAGCCTGGACGGACAGGCCAATGAGCAGTTCTTC.

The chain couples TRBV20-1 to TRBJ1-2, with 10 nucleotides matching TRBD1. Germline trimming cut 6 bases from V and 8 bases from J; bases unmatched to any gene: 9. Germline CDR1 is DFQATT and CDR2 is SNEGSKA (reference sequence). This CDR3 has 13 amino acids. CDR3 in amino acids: CSAEPDRGHGYTF. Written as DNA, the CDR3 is TGCAGTGCCGAACCAGACAGGGGGCACGGCTACACCTTC.